Presented here are 6 T cell receptor beta chains from one specimen sequenced in a study of immune heterogeneity within non-small cell lung tumors listed by TCRdb under 2018. For the TCR template, genomic DNA was extracted from bulk tumor tissue, and roughly 600 ng of gDNA was amplified for each sample. During surgery, several biopsies were collected from each primary tumor and placed as far from one another as possible within the tumor mass. The study cohort was described as untreated, and patients were newly diagnosed NSCLC cases undergoing curative surgery. The sample was run on a HiSeq X Ten. The TCR beta CDR3 region was amplified with a multiplex PCR system whose first round of approximately 11 cycles used 32 V-gene forward primers and 13 J-gene reverse primers. In-frame beta chains were kept once TCRdb had trimmed the public reads at Q25 with fastp and called clones with MiXCR. Entries are consolidated by CDR3 protein sequence, retaining the most common genes and DNA. Across this sample there are some 10,000 distinct CDR3 sequences, with roughly a quarter seen only once. Of the sample, 13% is held by the ten largest clones.

Sequenced input: lung tumor tissue. Source of these receptors: a middle-aged man with non-small cell lung cancer.

Points on this clonotype: This may stem from a read error, because a much larger clone lies one nucleotide away. This chain joins TRBV19 and TRBJ1-1; D not resolved. From germline, CDR1 is LNHDA and CDR2 SQIVND (reference sequence). V was clipped by 0 bases and J by 5 bases, with 13 bases between them. The CDR3 length is 15 residues. CDR3 nucleotide sequence: TGTGCCAGTAGTATAGAAATGGGGTTGGTGACTGAAGCTTTCTTT. It codes for CASSIEMGLVTEAFF.

Worth noting for this clonotype: This could be a read error, since a much larger clone is one nucleotide away. CDR3: CASSFRKGIQSPLHF. The CDR3 DNA is TGTGCCAGCAGTTTTCGAAAGGGGATTCAGTCACCCCTCCACTTT. V is TRBV28 and J is TRBJ1-6; the D gene is possibly TRBD1 (5 bases). V gave up 3 bases and J gave up 10 bases, with 16 bases separating them. The CDR3 consists of 15 residues. Germline V gene lookup returns CDR1 MDHEN and CDR2 SYDVKM.

This clonotype showed up many times. The chain recombines TRBV19 with TRBJ2-6; D not resolved. The V and J ends lost 5 bases and 8 bases respectively, with 10 bases between them. Germline V CDR1 and CDR2: LNHDA, SQIVND (reference sequence). CDR3 length equals 13 residues. The CDR3 DNA reads as TGTGCCAGTAGTTACACCTCGTCCAACGTCCTGACTTTC. Protein: CASSYTSSNVLTF.

About this clonotype itself: One base away lies a much larger clone, so this may be a sequencing read error. The chain uses TRBV6-1 and TRBJ2-1, with D maybe TRBD1 (6 bases). This CDR3 has 14 residues. Germline assignment: CDR1 MNHNS and CDR2 SASEGT. The CDR3 DNA follows: TGTGTCAGCAGCCTAACCACAGGGTATGACGAGCAGTTCTTC. The encoded protein is CVSSLTTGYDEQFF.

This clonotype has ten or more counts. This rearrangement joins TRBV4-2 to TRBJ2-1; possibly TRBD2 for D (6 bases). This CDR3 contains 16 residues. Trimming took off 0 bases at V and 9 bases at J, with 18 bases between the two ends. Germline V gene lookup returns CDR1 LGHNA and CDR2 YNFKEQ. This CDR3 reads CASSQDNPGVGGEQFF. CDR3 DNA sequence: TGTGCCAGCAGCCAAGATAACCCGGGAGTTGGGGGTGAGCAGTTCTTC.

This clonotype came up once. A much larger clone is a single base away; this may be a read error. In this CDR3 the conserved last residue, phenylalanine or tryptophan, is missing, so a read error is likely. V and J are TRBV19 and TRBJ1-2; D is unresolved. CDR1 is LNHDA, CDR2 SQIVND, per germline (reference sequence). The CDR3 is made up of 14 amino acids. V was cut by 9 bases and J by 0 bases, with 14 bases left in between. DNA of the CDR3: TGTGCCAGCACGCTAGGAGTAGCTAACTATGGCTACACCATC. Protein: CASTLGVANYGYTI.